This T cell receptor (beta chain) was retrieved from a study of OX40 agonist ivuxolimab in advanced cancers. Study-wide background: Ivuxolimab doses were 0.01, 0.1, 0.3, 1.5, 3 or 10 mg/kg every 2 weeks. Patients in dose escalation had liver, melanoma, kidney or head and neck cancers. Study-wide results and limits: Antigen specificity of clonally expanded peripheral T cells was not established. CD4+ and CD8+ blood T cells expanded clonally by week 6 at 0.1 to 3.0 mg/kg.

Of note for this clone: Antigen specificity is unknown.

Produced via immunoSEQ multiplex PCR; TCRdb's table is partial and in-frame only. This table holds more than 60,000 clones, roughly 80% found once. J gave up 11 bases and V 0 bases, and 4 bases lay outside the gene matches. CDR3 size: 14 residues. The germline V gene has CDR1 SGHRS and CDR2 YFSETQ. The source is an adult with an advanced solid tumor such as melanoma, head and neck, liver or kidney cancer. The source material was CD4+ or CD8+ T cells sorted from blood, sampled in a trial of the OX40 agonist ivuxolimab. The chain couples TRBV5-1 to TRBJ1-4, with TRBD1 identical over 10 bases. The CDR3, as DNA: TGCGCCAGCAGCTTGGGACAGGGGGCTTTGAAACTGTTTTTT. Protein sequence: CASSLGQGALKLFF.